What follows are 3 T cell receptor beta chains derived from one specimen sequenced in a study of blood T cell repertoires in COVID-19. Sequenced by immunoSEQ multiplex PCR; TCRdb stores in-frame clones only, minus some. In the table there are 350,000 to 400,000 clones, 91% of which are singletons. Sequencing input: PBMCs or T cells enriched from blood (not recorded which). All receptors come from a woman aged 40 to 50 who had been exposed to COVID-19.

The chain uses TRBV27 and TRBJ1-1; D call uncertain. The CDR3 is made up of 13 amino acids. V was clipped by 7 bases and J by 0 bases, with 9 bases between them. Germline V CDR1 and CDR2: MNHEY, SMNVEV (reference sequence). In nucleotides, the CDR3 is TGTGCCAGCACACAGAGACTGAACACTGAAGCTTTCTTT. The encoded protein is CASTQRLNTEAFF.

This chain joins TRBV6-5 and TRBJ1-2; TRBD1 matches 9 bases. Germline assignment: CDR1 MNHEY and CDR2 SVGAGI. Losses at the gene ends were 4 bases for V and 6 bases for J; bases not matched to a gene: 3. This CDR3 has 13 residues. The CDR3 loop reads CASSSTGGHGYTF. In DNA, the CDR3 is TGTGCCAGCAGTTCCACAGGGGGCCATGGCTACACCTTC.

The chain combines TRBV11-3 with TRBJ1-2, with D maybe TRBD1 (6 bases). The CDR3 length is 13 residues. Germline V CDR1 and CDR2: SGHNT, YENEEA. V dropped 1 base and J dropped 5 bases, with 8 bases sitting between them. The CDR3 reads CASSLGTEYGYTF. The CDR3 DNA sequence: TGTGCCAGCAGCTTAGGGACAGAGTATGGCTACACCTTC. The full variable domain, its missing parts supplied by reference TRBV11-3 and TRBJ1-2, is EAGVVQSPRYKIIEKKQPVAFWCNPISGHNTLYWYLQNLGQGPELLIRYENEEAVDDSQLPKDRFSAERLKGVDSTLKIQPAELGDSAVYLCASSLGTEYGYTFGSGTRLTVV.